This is a list of T cell receptor beta chains from one sample in a study of CD8+ T cells in alopecia areata. Using immunoSEQ multiplex PCR, the repertoire was profiled, and TCRdb retains in-frame clones only, with some absent. The sample carries approximately 18,000 clones, around 50% recorded once. This material consisted of skin, taken at week 4, from a patient treated with tofacitinib. The receptors originated from a human donor with alopecia areata. CDR3s include the opening cysteine and the closing phenylalanine or tryptophan. D genes are given only for firm matches. Clone size, where shown, is once, few, many, or a class for clones that have expanded.

cdr3_aa: CASSFNRGETQYF
cdr3_nt: TGTGCCAGCAGCTTTAACCGGGGGGAGACCCAGTACTTC
d_call: -
clone_size: -
j_call: TRBJ2-5
cdr3_length: 13
v_call: TRBV7-2

cdr3_aa: CASSRAGISTDTQYF
cdr3_nt: TGTGCCAGCAGCCGAGCGGGGATTAGCACAGATACGCAGTATTTT
d_call: TRBD2
clone_size: few
j_call: TRBJ2-3
cdr3_length: 15
v_call: TRBV27

cdr3_aa: CASSFYGGRATRTTGELFF
cdr3_nt: TGTGCCAGTAGTTTCTATGGGGGACGGGCCACGCGGACCACCGGGGAGCTGTTTTTT
d_call: -
clone_size: -
j_call: TRBJ2-2
cdr3_length: 19
v_call: TRBV19

cdr3_aa: CASSLQGGGGNEQFF
cdr3_nt: TGCGCCAGCAGCTTACAAGGGGGAGGAGGCAATGAGCAGTTCTTC
d_call: -
clone_size: -
j_call: TRBJ2-1
cdr3_length: 15
v_call: TRBV5-1

cdr3_aa: CASGYLGSGGWETQYF
cdr3_nt: TGTGCCAGCGGTTACCTCGGGAGCGGGGGGTGGGAGACCCAGTACTTC
d_call: TRBD2
clone_size: -
j_call: TRBJ2-5
cdr3_length: 16
v_call: TRBV6-5

cdr3_aa: CASSEGVRDRPEF
cdr3_nt: TGCGCCAGCAGCGAAGGAGTACGGGACAGGCCCGAATTC
d_call: TRBD1
clone_size: medium-sized
j_call: TRBJ2-7
cdr3_length: 13
v_call: TRBV4-3

cdr3_aa: CASSMSGTGYQPQHF
cdr3_nt: TGTGCCAGCAGTATGAGCGGGACAGGTTATCAGCCCCAGCATTTT
d_call: TRBD1
clone_size: -
j_call: TRBJ1-5
cdr3_length: 15
v_call: TRBV7-6

cdr3_aa: CASSLRLGSYEQYF
cdr3_nt: TGTGCCAGCAGCTTAAGACTGGGATCCTACGAGCAGTACTTC
d_call: -
clone_size: medium-sized
j_call: TRBJ2-7
cdr3_length: 14
v_call: TRBV11-1

cdr3_aa: CASSFTGEGGGNEQFF
cdr3_nt: TGTGCCAGCAGTTTTACGGGAGAGGGCGGCGGAAATGAGCAGTTCTTC
d_call: -
clone_size: -
j_call: TRBJ2-1
cdr3_length: 16
v_call: TRBV28

cdr3_aa: CAWSGSSNEKLFF
cdr3_nt: TGTGCCTGGAGTGGAAGTTCTAATGAAAAACTGTTTTTT
d_call: -
clone_size: few
j_call: TRBJ1-4
cdr3_length: 13
v_call: TRBV30

cdr3_aa: CASSLLRLATDTQYF
cdr3_nt: TGTGCCAGCAGCCTCCTACGTCTGGCCACGGATACGCAGTATTTT
d_call: -
clone_size: -
j_call: TRBJ2-3
cdr3_length: 15
v_call: TRBV11-2

cdr3_aa: CASSFVDRIQETQYF
cdr3_nt: TGTGCCAGCAGTTTTGTGGACAGGATCCAAGAGACCCAGTACTTC
d_call: TRBD1
clone_size: -
j_call: TRBJ2-5
cdr3_length: 15
v_call: TRBV6-1

cdr3_aa: CSVDSGGTDTQYF
cdr3_nt: TGCAGCGTTGATAGCGGGGGCACAGATACGCAGTATTTT
d_call: TRBD2
clone_size: -
j_call: TRBJ2-3
cdr3_length: 13
v_call: TRBV29-1

cdr3_aa: CASRDRENTEAFF
cdr3_nt: TGTGCCAGTCGGGACAGGGAGAACACTGAAGCTTTCTTT
d_call: TRBD1
clone_size: -
j_call: TRBJ1-1
cdr3_length: 13
v_call: TRBV19

cdr3_aa: CASSLIQRGAHEQYF
cdr3_nt: TGTGCCAGCAGCTTAATTCAGAGGGGGGCCCACGAGCAGTACTTC
d_call: -
clone_size: -
j_call: TRBJ2-7
cdr3_length: 15
v_call: TRBV7-9

cdr3_aa: CASSQTRTRPNSPLHF
cdr3_nt: TGCGCCAGCAGCCAGACAAGGACAAGACCGAATTCACCCCTCCACTTT
d_call: -
clone_size: -
j_call: TRBJ1-6
cdr3_length: 16
v_call: TRBV4-1

cdr3_aa: CASKWPSADEQFF
cdr3_nt: TGTGCCAGCAAGTGGCCTAGCGCTGACGAGCAGTTCTTC
d_call: -
clone_size: -
j_call: TRBJ2-1
cdr3_length: 13
v_call: TRBV2

cdr3_aa: CASSFSGGSLGGNTIYF
cdr3_nt: TGTGCCAGCAGTTTCTCAGGGGGGTCCTTGGGTGGAAACACCATATATTTT
d_call: TRBD1
clone_size: -
j_call: TRBJ1-3
cdr3_length: 17
v_call: TRBV28

cdr3_aa: CASSHHRPGQGFWHEQYF
cdr3_nt: TGTGCCAGCAGCCACCATAGACCGGGACAGGGTTTTTGGCACGAGCAGTACTTC
d_call: TRBD1
clone_size: -
j_call: TRBJ2-7
cdr3_length: 18
v_call: TRBV14

cdr3_aa: CASRRGQGPYEQYF
cdr3_nt: TGTGCCAGCAGACGAGGACAGGGTCCCTACGAGCAGTACTTC
d_call: TRBD1
clone_size: few
j_call: TRBJ2-7
cdr3_length: 14
v_call: TRBV2

cdr3_aa: CASSIRTGNTEAFF
cdr3_nt: TGCGCCAGCAGCATTCGGACCGGGAACACTGAAGCTTTCTTT
d_call: -
clone_size: -
j_call: TRBJ1-1
cdr3_length: 14
v_call: TRBV5-1

cdr3_aa: CASSQREVSSSGNTIYF
cdr3_nt: TGCGCCAGCAGCCAAAGGGAAGTCAGTTCCTCTGGAAACACCATATATTTT
d_call: -
clone_size: -
j_call: TRBJ1-3
cdr3_length: 17
v_call: TRBV4-1

cdr3_aa: CASSPPSDGLSSGNTIYF
cdr3_nt: TGTGCCAGCAGCCCACCCTCCGACGGACTCAGCTCTGGAAACACCATATATTTT
d_call: -
clone_size: -
j_call: TRBJ1-3
cdr3_length: 18
v_call: TRBV7-9

cdr3_aa: CASSFRGAPEKLFF
cdr3_nt: TGTGCCAGCAGCTTTCGAGGGGCCCCTGAAAAACTGTTTTTT
d_call: -
clone_size: few
j_call: TRBJ1-4
cdr3_length: 14
v_call: TRBV7-2

cdr3_aa: CASSEWGQGTSPLHF
cdr3_nt: TGCGCCAGCAGCGAATGGGGACAGGGGACTTCACCCCTCCACTTT
d_call: TRBD1
clone_size: once
j_call: TRBJ1-6
cdr3_length: 15
v_call: TRBV5-1

cdr3_aa: CASSPQGAQGQPQHF
cdr3_nt: TGTGCCAGCAGCCCACAGGGGGCTCAAGGTCAGCCCCAGCATTTT
d_call: TRBD1
clone_size: -
j_call: TRBJ1-5
cdr3_length: 15
v_call: TRBV11-1

cdr3_aa: CASSSGAQWTQYF
cdr3_nt: TGCGCCAGCAGCTCAGGGGCCCAGTGGACCCAGTACTTC
d_call: -
clone_size: -
j_call: TRBJ2-5
cdr3_length: 13
v_call: TRBV5-1

cdr3_aa: CASSLAGGSNQPQHF
cdr3_nt: TGTGCCAGCAGCCTCGCTGGCGGGAGCAATCAGCCCCAGCATTTT
d_call: -
clone_size: -
j_call: TRBJ1-5
cdr3_length: 15
v_call: TRBV7-2

cdr3_aa: CASSDTGYQPQHF
cdr3_nt: TGTGCCAGCAGTGACACAGGCTATCAGCCCCAGCATTTT
d_call: -
clone_size: -
j_call: TRBJ1-5
cdr3_length: 13
v_call: TRBV2

cdr3_aa: CATTGTRGQPQHF
cdr3_nt: TGTGCCACCACAGGGACTCGGGGACAGCCCCAGCATTTT
d_call: -
clone_size: -
j_call: TRBJ1-5
cdr3_length: 13
v_call: TRBV28

cdr3_aa: CASSVADFSPTGELFF
cdr3_nt: TGTGCCAGCAGCGTAGCGGACTTTTCACCCACCGGGGAGCTGTTTTTT
d_call: -
clone_size: -
j_call: TRBJ2-2
cdr3_length: 16
v_call: TRBV9